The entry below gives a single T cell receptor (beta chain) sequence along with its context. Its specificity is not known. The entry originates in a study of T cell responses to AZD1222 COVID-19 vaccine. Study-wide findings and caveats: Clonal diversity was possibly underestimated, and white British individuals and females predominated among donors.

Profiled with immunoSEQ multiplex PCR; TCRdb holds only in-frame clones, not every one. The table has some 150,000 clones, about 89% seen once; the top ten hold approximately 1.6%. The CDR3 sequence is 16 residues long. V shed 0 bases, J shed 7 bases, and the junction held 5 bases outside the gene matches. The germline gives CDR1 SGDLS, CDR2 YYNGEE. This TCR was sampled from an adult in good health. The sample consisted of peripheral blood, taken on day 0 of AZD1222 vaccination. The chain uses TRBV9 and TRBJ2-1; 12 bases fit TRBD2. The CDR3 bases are TGTGCCAGCAGCGTAGCTAGCGGGAGGGCCTTGAATGAGCAGTTCTTC. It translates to CASSVASGRALNEQFF.